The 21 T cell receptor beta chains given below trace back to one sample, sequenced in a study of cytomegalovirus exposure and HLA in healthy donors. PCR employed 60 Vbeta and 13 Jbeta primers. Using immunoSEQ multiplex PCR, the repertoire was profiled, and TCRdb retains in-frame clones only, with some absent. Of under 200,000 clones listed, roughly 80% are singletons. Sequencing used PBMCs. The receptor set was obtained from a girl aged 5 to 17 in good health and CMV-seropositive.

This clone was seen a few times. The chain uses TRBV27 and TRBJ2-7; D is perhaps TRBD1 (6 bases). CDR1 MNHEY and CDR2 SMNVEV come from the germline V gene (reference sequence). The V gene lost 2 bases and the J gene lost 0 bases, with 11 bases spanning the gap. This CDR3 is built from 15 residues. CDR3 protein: CASSLQYRDSYEQYF. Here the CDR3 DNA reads TGTGCCAGCAGTTTACAGTACAGGGACTCCTACGAGCAGTACTTC.

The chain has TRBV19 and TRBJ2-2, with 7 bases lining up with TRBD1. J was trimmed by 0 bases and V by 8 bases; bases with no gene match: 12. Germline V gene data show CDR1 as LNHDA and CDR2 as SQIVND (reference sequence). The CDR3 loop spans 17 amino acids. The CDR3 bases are TGTGCCAGTGTGTGGGACAGTTCGCAGGCGAACACCGGGGAGCTGTTTTTT. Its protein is CASVWDSSQANTGELFF.

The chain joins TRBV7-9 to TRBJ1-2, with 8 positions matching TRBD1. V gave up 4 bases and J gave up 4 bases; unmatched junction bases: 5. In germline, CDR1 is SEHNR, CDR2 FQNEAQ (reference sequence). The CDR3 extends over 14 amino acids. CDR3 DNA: TGTGCCAGCAGCTCCCTTGGACAGGGCTATGGCTACACCTTC. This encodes CASSSLGQGYGYTF.

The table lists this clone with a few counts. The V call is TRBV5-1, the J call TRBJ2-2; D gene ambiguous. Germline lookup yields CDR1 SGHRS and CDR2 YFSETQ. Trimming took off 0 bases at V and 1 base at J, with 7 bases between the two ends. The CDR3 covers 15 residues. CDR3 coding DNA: TGCGCCAGCAGCTTGGAGACGGGGAACACCGGGGAGCTGTTTTTT. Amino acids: CASSLETGNTGELFF.

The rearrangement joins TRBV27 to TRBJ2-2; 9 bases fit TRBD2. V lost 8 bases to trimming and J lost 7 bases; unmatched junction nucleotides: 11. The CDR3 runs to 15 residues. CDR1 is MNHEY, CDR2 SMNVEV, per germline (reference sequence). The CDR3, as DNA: TGTGCCAGCGGATTAGCGGGGGAGGATTTCGGGGAGCTGTTTTTT. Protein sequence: CASGLAGEDFGELFF.

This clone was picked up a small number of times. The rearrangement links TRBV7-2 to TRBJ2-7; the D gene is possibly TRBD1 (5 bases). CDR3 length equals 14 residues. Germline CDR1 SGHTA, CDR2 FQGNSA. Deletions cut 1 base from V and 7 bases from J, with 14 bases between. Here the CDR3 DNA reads TGTGCCAGCAGCTTAGGGGCAGGGATAGGGGAGCAGTACTTC. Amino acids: CASSLGAGIGEQYF.

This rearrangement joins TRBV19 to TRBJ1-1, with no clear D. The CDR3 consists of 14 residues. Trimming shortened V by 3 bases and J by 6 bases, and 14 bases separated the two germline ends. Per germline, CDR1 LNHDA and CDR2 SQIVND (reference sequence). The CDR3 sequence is CASSMRPPVAEAFF. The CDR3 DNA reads TGTGCCAGTAGTATGCGGCCCCCTGTGGCTGAAGCTTTCTTT.

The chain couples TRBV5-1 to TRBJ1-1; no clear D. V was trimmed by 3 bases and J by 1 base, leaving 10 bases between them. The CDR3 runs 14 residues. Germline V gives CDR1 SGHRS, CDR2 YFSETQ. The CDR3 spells CASSSVARNTEAFF. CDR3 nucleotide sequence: TGCGCCAGCAGCTCGGTAGCTCGGAACACTGAAGCTTTCTTT.

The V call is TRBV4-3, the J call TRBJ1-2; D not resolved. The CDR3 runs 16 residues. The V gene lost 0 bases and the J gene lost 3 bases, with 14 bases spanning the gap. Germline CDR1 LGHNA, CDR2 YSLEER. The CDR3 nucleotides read TGCGCCAGCAGCCAAGAGGTTGGAGGGAGGGACTATGGCTACACCTTC. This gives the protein CASSQEVGGRDYGYTF.

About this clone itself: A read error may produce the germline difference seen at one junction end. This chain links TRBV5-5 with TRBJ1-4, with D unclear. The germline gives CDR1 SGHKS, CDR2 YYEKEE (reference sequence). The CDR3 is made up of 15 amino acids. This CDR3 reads CAGSLGVATNEKLFF. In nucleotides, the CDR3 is TGTGCCGGCAGCTTAGGAGTGGCAACTAATGAAAAACTGTTTTTT.

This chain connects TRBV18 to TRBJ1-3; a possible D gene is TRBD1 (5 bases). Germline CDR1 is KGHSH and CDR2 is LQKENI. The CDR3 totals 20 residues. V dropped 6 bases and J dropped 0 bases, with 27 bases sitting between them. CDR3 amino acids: CASSRRISSDGQDSGNTIYF. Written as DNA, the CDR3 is TGTGCCAGCTCCCGAAGGATATCATCGGACGGACAAGACTCTGGAAACACCATATATTTT.

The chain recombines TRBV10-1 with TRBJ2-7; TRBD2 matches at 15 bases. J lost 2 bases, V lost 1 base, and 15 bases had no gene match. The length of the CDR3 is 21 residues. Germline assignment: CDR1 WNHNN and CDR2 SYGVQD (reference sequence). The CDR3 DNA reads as TGCGCCAGCAGTGAGTTCCCGGACAGCCCGGGACTAGCGGGAGGTGCCTACGAGCAGTACTTC. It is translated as CASSEFPDSPGLAGGAYEQYF.

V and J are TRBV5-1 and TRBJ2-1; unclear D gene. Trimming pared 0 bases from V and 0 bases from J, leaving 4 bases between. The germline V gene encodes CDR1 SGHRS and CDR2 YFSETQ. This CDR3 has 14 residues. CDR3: CASSLESSYNEQFF. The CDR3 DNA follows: TGCGCCAGCAGCTTGGAGAGCTCCTACAATGAGCAGTTCTTC.

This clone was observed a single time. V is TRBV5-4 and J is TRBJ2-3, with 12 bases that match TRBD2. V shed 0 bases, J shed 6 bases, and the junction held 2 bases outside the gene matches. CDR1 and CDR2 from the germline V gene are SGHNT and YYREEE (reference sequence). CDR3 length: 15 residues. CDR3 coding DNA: TGTGCCAGCAGCTTGGTGACTAGCGGGGGCGATACGCAGTATTTT. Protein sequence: CASSLVTSGGDTQYF. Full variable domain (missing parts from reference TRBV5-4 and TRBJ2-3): ETGVTQSPTHLIKTRGQQVTLRCSSQSGHNTVSWYQQALGQGPQFIFQYYREEENGRGNFPPRFSGLQFPNYSSELNVNALELDDSALYLCASSLVTSGGDTQYFGPGTRLTVL.

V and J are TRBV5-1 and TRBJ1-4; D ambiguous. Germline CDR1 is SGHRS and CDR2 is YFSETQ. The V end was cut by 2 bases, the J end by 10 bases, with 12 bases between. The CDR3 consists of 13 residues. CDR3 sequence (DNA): TGCGCCAGCAGCTTCGGGGAGTTCGGAAAACTGTTTTTT. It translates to CASSFGEFGKLFF.

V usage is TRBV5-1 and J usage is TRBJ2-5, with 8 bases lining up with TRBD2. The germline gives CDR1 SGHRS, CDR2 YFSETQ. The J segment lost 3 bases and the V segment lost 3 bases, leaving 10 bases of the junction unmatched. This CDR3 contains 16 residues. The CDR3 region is CASSSGGSVAEETQYF. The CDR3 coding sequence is TGCGCCAGCAGCTCGGGGGGGTCGGTAGCGGAAGAGACCCAGTACTTC.

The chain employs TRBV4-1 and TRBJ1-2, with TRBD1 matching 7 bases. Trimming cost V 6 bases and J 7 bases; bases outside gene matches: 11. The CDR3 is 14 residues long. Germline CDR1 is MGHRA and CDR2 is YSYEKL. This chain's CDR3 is CASSPTLQGSGYTF. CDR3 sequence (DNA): TGCGCCAGCAGTCCCACACTACAGGGGTCTGGCTACACCTTC.

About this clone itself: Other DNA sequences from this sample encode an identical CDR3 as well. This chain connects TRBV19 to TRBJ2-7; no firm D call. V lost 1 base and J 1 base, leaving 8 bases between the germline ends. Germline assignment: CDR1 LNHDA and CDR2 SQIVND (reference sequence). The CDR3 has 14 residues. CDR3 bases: TGTGCCAGTAGTATAGTGGGCAGTTCCTACGAGCAGTACTTC. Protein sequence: CASSIVGSSYEQYF.

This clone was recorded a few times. CDR3 protein: CASREHRGHIQYF. The CDR3 DNA is TGTGCCAGCAGGGAGCACAGGGGGCACATTCAGTACTTC. The V gene is TRBV6-1, the J gene TRBJ2-4; 9 positions match TRBD1. V gave up 6 bases and J gave up 8 bases; unmatched junction bases: 5. CDR1 is MNHNS, CDR2 SASEGT, per germline. The CDR3 length is 13 residues.

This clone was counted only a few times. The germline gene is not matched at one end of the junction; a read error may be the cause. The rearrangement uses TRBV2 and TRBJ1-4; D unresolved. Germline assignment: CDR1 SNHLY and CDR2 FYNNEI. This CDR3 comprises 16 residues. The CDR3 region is CASSEKPLGIMKKLFF. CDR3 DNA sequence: TGTGCCAGCAGTGAGAAACCCTTGGGCATAATGAAAAAGCTGTTTTTT.

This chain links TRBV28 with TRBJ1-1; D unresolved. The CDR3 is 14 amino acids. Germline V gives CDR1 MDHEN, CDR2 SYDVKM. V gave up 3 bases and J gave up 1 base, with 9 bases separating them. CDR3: CASSFLRQNTEAFF. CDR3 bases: TGTGCCAGCAGTTTCCTCCGACAGAACACTGAAGCTTTCTTT. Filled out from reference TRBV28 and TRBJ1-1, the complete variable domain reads DVKVTQSSRYLVKRTGEKVFLECVQDMDHENMFWYRQDPGLGLRLIYFSYDVKMKEKGDIPEGYSVSREKKERFSLILESASTNQTSMYLCASSFLRQNTEAFFGQGTRLTVV.